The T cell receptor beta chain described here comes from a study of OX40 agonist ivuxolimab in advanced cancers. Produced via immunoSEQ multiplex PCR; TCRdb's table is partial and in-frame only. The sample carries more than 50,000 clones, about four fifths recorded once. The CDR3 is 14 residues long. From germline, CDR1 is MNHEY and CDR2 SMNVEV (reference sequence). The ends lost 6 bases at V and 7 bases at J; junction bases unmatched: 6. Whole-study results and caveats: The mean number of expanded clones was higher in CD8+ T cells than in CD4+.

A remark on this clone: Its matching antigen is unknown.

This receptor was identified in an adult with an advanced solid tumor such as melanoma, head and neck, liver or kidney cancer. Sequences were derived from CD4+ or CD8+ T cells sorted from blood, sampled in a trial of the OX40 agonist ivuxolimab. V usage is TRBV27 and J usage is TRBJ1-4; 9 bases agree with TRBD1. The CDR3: CASRRDRAAEKLFF. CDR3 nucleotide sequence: TGTGCCAGCAGAAGGGACAGGGCTGCTGAAAAACTGTTTTTT.